This T cell receptor (beta chain) was captured in a study of T cells in Graves' hyperthyroidism and ophthalmopathy. Using RNA transcripts as the source, TCR beta CDR3 regions were amplified. When the TCR CDR3 underwent first-round RT-PCR, the HTBI primer set was used. From the multiplex PCR reads, TCRdb called clonotypes with MiXCR, one entry per CDR3 protein. The table records about 270,000 distinct CDR3 sequences, roughly 22% of them present only once. In its sample, this clonotype was seen many times. This CDR3 has 15 residues. Germline CDR1 SGHVS, CDR2 FNYEAQ. V dropped 5 bases and J dropped 5 bases, with 18 bases sitting between them.

This clonotype was sampled from a man aged 25 to 45 with Graves' ophthalmopathy. The J gene is TRBJ1-1, the V gene TRBV7-6; weak D call: TRBD1 (6 bases). What was sequenced was blood. CDR3 region: CASSLGTGSNTEAFF. CDR3 in DNA: TGTGCCAGCAGCCTGGGAACAGGGTCGAATACTGAAGCTTTCTTT.